This T cell receptor (beta chain) was obtained from a study of beta chain features in type 1 diabetes. Turning to the study itself: Across all samples, some 98 million sorted cells were examined. The study's findings and limits: In the patient group, naive, central memory and Treg TCRB repertoires seemed more alike than in the healthy donor group. A moderate, significant TCRB CDR3 shortening appeared in type 1 diabetes across four CD4+ subsets.

cDNA synthesis used the whole RNA isolate, giving expressed TCRB sequences. Using immunoSEQ multiplex PCR, the repertoire was profiled, and TCRdb retains in-frame clones only, with some absent. The profile shows fewer than 350,000 clones, approximately 16% of them singletons. Germline V lookup: CDR1 SGHTA, CDR2 FQGNSA. V was cut by 1 base and J by 8 bases, with 8 bases left in between. The CDR3 covers 12 residues. CD4+ naive, central memory, regulatory and stem cell-like memory subsets were isolated by sorting on CD45RO/CCR7/CD25/CD127/CD95/CD27. All of the sorted populations showed purity greater than 95%. This clone occurred a few times. Its antigen remains unknown.

The sample was naive CD4+ T cells from blood. This TCR derives from a man aged 18 to 35 with type 1 diabetes. The J gene is TRBJ1-2, the V gene TRBV7-2; no reliable D call. CDR3 region: CASSLVRAGYTF. In DNA, the CDR3 is TGTGCCAGCAGCTTAGTGCGGGCGGGCTACACCTTC.